These 22 T cell receptor beta chains share one sample of origin, sequenced in a study of T cells in localized non-small cell lung cancer. Clones were sequenced by immunoSEQ multiplex PCR, and TCRdb holds only the in-frame ones, with some missing. The profile shows under 45,000 clones, 65% to 90% of them singletons. Sequencing was performed on PBMCs, taken before any cancer treatment. The receptors stem from a man between 35 and 75 years old with stage II lung adenocarcinoma.

The chain employs TRBV5-8 and TRBJ1-5, with TRBD1 matching 9 bases. The germline CDR1 and CDR2 sequences are SGHTS and YDEGEE. The CDR3 spans 15 residues. V lost 0 bases to trimming and J lost 7 bases; unmatched junction nucleotides: 5. The CDR3 coding sequence is TGTGCCAGCAGCTTGGTGGGACAGGGTACCCAGCCCCAGCATTTT. Translating it yields CASSLVGQGTQPQHF.

The chain joins TRBV27 to TRBJ2-3; D perhaps matches TRBD2 (5 bases). This CDR3 is built from 14 residues. Germline V gene data show CDR1 as MNHEY and CDR2 as SMNVEV (reference sequence). Trimming removed 3 bases at V and 4 bases at J, with 11 bases between. CDR3 bases: TGTGCCAGCAGTTTGGACTCACTCCCAGATACGCAGTATTTT. It translates to CASSLDSLPDTQYF.

The chain has TRBV10-3 and TRBJ2-5, with D perhaps matching TRBD1 (5 bases). The germline V gene has CDR1 ENHRY and CDR2 SYGVKD. There are 14 residues in the CDR3. V gave up 0 bases and J gave up 2 bases, with 7 bases separating them. In nucleotides, the CDR3 is TGTGCCATCAGTGAGTCAACAGGACAAGAGACCCAGTACTTC. Encoded protein: CAISESTGQETQYF.

The rearrangement links TRBV7-2 to TRBJ1-2; D unclear. CDR3 length equals 16 residues. V was clipped by 4 bases and J by 0 bases, with 15 bases between them. Germline values: CDR1 SGHTA, CDR2 FQGNSA. CDR3 in amino acids: CASSSPRMGSNYGYTF. The CDR3, as DNA: TGTGCCAGCAGCTCTCCCCGGATGGGGTCTAACTATGGCTACACCTTC.

V and J are TRBV15 and TRBJ2-7; 9 bases map to TRBD1. V shed 4 bases, J shed 1 base, and the junction held 5 bases outside the gene matches. The CDR3 consists of 15 residues. CDR1 is LNHNV and CDR2 is YYDKDF in the germline V gene (reference sequence). The CDR3 DNA follows: TGTGCCACCAGCAAAGAGACAGGGGGATCCTACGAGCAGTACTTC. It encodes CATSKETGGSYEQYF.

The V gene is TRBV2, the J gene TRBJ2-1; no firm D call. The CDR3 runs to 16 residues. Germline CDR1 and CDR2: SNHLY and FYNNEI. Trimming took off 2 bases at V and 2 bases at J, with 13 bases between the two ends. The CDR3 region is CASSEMGNFPYNEQFF. The CDR3 DNA reads as TGTGCCAGCAGTGAAATGGGTAACTTCCCCTACAATGAGCAGTTCTTC.

The rearrangement joins TRBV27 to TRBJ2-3, with TRBD2 as a possible D gene (6 bases). CDR3 size: 17 residues. The V end lost 6 bases, the J end lost 2 bases, and 21 bases lay between the germline ends. Germline V gene sequence: CDR1 MNHEY, CDR2 SMNVEV (reference sequence). DNA of the CDR3: TGTGCCAGCAGCGTTATAGGTGAACTAGCTTTCACAGATACGCAGTATTTT. As protein: CASSVIGELAFTDTQYF.

This clone was found once. The chain combines TRBV6-5 with TRBJ2-3; 10 bases fit TRBD2. The germline CDR1 and CDR2 sequences are MNHEY and SVGAGI. The CDR3 is 15 residues long. V lost 7 bases and J lost 1; bases outside the gene matches: 5. The CDR3 nucleotides read TGTGCCAGCACCGACCTAGCGGGGGGCACAGATACGCAGTATTTT. Protein product: CASTDLAGGTDTQYF.

The chain has TRBV19 and TRBJ1-5, with TRBD1 matching over 8 bases. Germline V gives CDR1 LNHDA, CDR2 SQIVND (reference sequence). V was clipped by 5 bases and J by 6 bases; unmatched bases: 3. This CDR3 is 13 amino acids long. CDR3: CASSGQGSQPQHF. The CDR3, as DNA: TGTGCCAGTAGTGGACAGGGATCTCAGCCCCAGCATTTT.

The J gene is TRBJ2-7, the V gene TRBV19; D is perhaps TRBD2 (5 bases). The germline V gene encodes CDR1 LNHDA and CDR2 SQIVND (reference sequence). V lost 5 bases to trimming and J lost 6 bases, with 17 bases between them. This CDR3 region has 14 residues. The CDR3 region has the DNA TGTGCCAGTAGTGACGGGAAGGGTTACGGCGAGCAGTACTTC. This encodes CASSDGKGYGEQYF.

The chain is built from TRBV30 and TRBJ1-1; D gene unclear. The germline V and J ends were trimmed by 2 bases and 8 bases, with 12 bases remaining between them. The germline CDR1 and CDR2 sequences are GTSNPN and SVGIG (reference sequence). This CDR3 has 12 residues. The CDR3 nucleotides read TGTGCCTGGAGTCGGTTGACGGCAGAAGCTTTCTTT. Its translation: CAWSRLTAEAFF.

This clone was counted once. V usage is TRBV11-2 and J usage is TRBJ2-7; D possibly corresponds to TRBD2 (5 bases). This CDR3 has 16 residues. Germline assignment: CDR1 SGHAT and CDR2 FQNNGV. The V end lost 1 base, the J end lost 4 bases, and 17 bases lay between the germline ends. The CDR3 loop reads CASSLVGPTAGYEQYF. CDR3 sequence (DNA): TGTGCCAGCAGCTTAGTAGGACCTACGGCGGGTTACGAGCAGTACTTC.

This clone has just one count. This chain connects TRBV7-9 to TRBJ1-4, with 8 bases lining up with TRBD1. The V gene's germline CDR1 is SEHNR and CDR2 FQNEAQ (reference sequence). The CDR3 totals 14 residues. The trim removed 5 bases at V and 5 bases at J, leaving 4 bases unmatched. The CDR3 DNA reads as TGTGCCAGCAGCCAACAGGGGGGAAATGAAAAACTGTTTTTT. This translates into CASSQQGGNEKLFF.

This clone was observed once. CDR3 sequence reads: CASSPRGISNQPQHF. CDR3 nucleotide sequence: TGTGCCAGCAGCCCGAGAGGAATAAGCAATCAGCCCCAGCATTTT. The chain is built from TRBV7-8 and TRBJ1-5; no clear D. The V end was cut by 5 bases, the J end by 1 base, with 12 bases between. The CDR3 is 15 amino acids. Germline CDR1 reads SGHVS; CDR2 reads FQNEAQ.

The chain recombines TRBV6-1 with TRBJ1-5; D gene ambiguous. V was shortened by 0 bases and J by 5 bases, with 14 bases between the two germline ends. The CDR3 is 16 residues long. The V gene's germline CDR1 is MNHNS and CDR2 SASEGT. The CDR3: CASSEAHSANYQPQHF. In DNA form, the CDR3 reads TGTGCCAGCAGTGAAGCGCACAGCGCCAACTATCAGCCCCAGCATTTT.

The chain has TRBV2 and TRBJ2-7; possible D gene TRBD2, 5 bases. There are 15 residues in the CDR3. Germline V gene lookup returns CDR1 SNHLY and CDR2 FYNNEI. V was cut by 6 bases and J by 3 bases, with 18 bases left in between. The CDR3 region is CASRSSNALFYEQYF. The CDR3 coding sequence is TGTGCCAGCAGGTCTAGCAATGCCTTGTTCTACGAGCAGTACTTC.

The rearrangement uses TRBV5-4 and TRBJ2-1; D could derive from TRBD1 or TRBD2 (5 bases each). Germline loops: CDR1 SGHNT, CDR2 YYREEE (reference sequence). This CDR3 has 15 amino acids. The germline V and J ends were trimmed by 3 bases and 7 bases, with 17 bases remaining between them. The CDR3 DNA reads TGTGCCAGCAGCTCCGGGAAGGACAAGGGAAATGAGCAGTTCTTC. It encodes CASSSGKDKGNEQFF.

In this sample, this clone turned up once. Other DNA sequences in the same sample also yield this CDR3. The chain uses TRBV18 and TRBJ2-2; D uncertain. Germline-derived CDR1 and CDR2 are KGHSH and LQKENI. The V end lost 6 bases, the J end lost 2 bases, and 4 bases lay between the germline ends. The CDR3 is 12 residues long. The CDR3 bases are TGTGCCAGCTCTCCCAACACCGGGGAGCTGTTTTTT. Translating gives CASSPNTGELFF.

The chain joins TRBV29-1 to TRBJ2-3; D not certain. Trimming left V 7 bases short and J 1 base short, with 9 bases between. The CDR3 is 12 residues long. CDR1 is SQVTM and CDR2 is ANQGSEA in the germline V gene. The CDR3 region is CSATRRTDTQYF. CDR3 in DNA: TGCAGCGCAACCCGACGCACAGATACGCAGTATTTT.

This chain uses TRBV19 with TRBJ1-5, with D possibly matching TRBD1 (5 bases). This CDR3 contains 14 residues. Germline-derived CDR1 and CDR2 are LNHDA and SQIVND (reference sequence). V lost 3 bases and J 5 bases, leaving 11 bases between the germline ends. CDR3 DNA sequence: TGTGCCAGTAGTATTGGCAGGGTTGATCAGCCCCAGCATTTT. It translates to CASSIGRVDQPQHF.

V is TRBV7-3 and J is TRBJ2-1; a possible D gene is TRBD2 (6 bases). Germline V lookup: CDR1 SGHTA, CDR2 FQGTGA. V gave up 5 bases and J gave up 4 bases, with 9 bases separating them. CDR3 length equals 13 residues. CDR3 DNA: TGTGCCAGCAGCCTTAGCGGTTACAATGAGCAGTTCTTC. As protein: CASSLSGYNEQFF.

The gene calls are TRBV18 and TRBJ2-3; 8 nucleotides align to TRBD1. The CDR3 contains 13 residues. Germline lookup yields CDR1 KGHSH and CDR2 LQKENI. With V trimmed by 3 bases and J by 6 bases, 2 bases remained unmatched. The CDR3 is CASSPNRGDTQYF. The CDR3 DNA follows: TGTGCCAGCTCACCGAACAGGGGGGATACGCAGTATTTT.